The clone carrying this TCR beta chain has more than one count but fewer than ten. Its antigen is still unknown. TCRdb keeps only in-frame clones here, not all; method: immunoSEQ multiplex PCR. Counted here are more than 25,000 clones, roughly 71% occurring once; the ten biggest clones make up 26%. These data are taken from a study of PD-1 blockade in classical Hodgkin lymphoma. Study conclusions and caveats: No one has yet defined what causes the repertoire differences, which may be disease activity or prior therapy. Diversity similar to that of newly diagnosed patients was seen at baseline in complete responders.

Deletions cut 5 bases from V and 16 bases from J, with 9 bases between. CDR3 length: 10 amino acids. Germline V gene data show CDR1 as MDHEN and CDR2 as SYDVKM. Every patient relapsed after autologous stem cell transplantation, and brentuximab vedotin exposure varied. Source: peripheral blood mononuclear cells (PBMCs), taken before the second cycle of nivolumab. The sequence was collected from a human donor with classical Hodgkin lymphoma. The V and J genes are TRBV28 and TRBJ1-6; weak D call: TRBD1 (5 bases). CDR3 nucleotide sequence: TGTGCCAGCAGTACAGGTACTCTCCACTTT. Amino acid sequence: CASSTGTLHF.